What follows are 32 T cell receptor beta chains derived from one specimen sequenced in a study of T cell responses to AZD1222 COVID-19 vaccine. The repertoire was sequenced with immunoSEQ multiplex PCR; TCRdb's copy has only in-frame clones and lacks some. The table shows more than 35,000 clones, with about 83% occurring only once. This sample comprised peripheral blood, obtained on day 0 of AZD1222 vaccination. All receptors come from an adult in good health.

This chain connects TRBV10-3 to TRBJ2-3; tentative D call: TRBD2 (6 bases). Trimming pared 5 bases from V and 6 bases from J, leaving 6 bases between. Germline V gives CDR1 ENHRY, CDR2 SYGVKD. The CDR3 runs to 11 residues. The CDR3 loop is CAISRGDTQYF. Here the CDR3 DNA reads TGTGCCATCAGTCGGGGGGATACGCAGTATTTT.

This clone was picked up a small number of times. V and J are TRBV5-1 and TRBJ2-7, with D possibly TRBD2 on 5 matching bases. Trimming stripped 0 bases from V and 5 bases from J, with 9 bases between. Per germline, CDR1 SGHRS and CDR2 YFSETQ. There are 13 residues in the CDR3. CDR3 loop: CASSLGRYDEQYF. The CDR3 nucleotides are TGCGCCAGCAGCTTGGGGAGGTACGACGAGCAGTACTTC.

This chain connects TRBV6-1 to TRBJ1-2; possible D gene TRBD1, 5 bases. This CDR3 contains 16 residues. Germline assignment: CDR1 MNHNS and CDR2 SASEGT. V lost 4 bases and J 4 bases, leaving 19 bases between the germline ends. DNA of the CDR3: TGTGCCAGCAGTGCCACCTCCGGGACGCCCTCCTATGGCTACACCTTC. This encodes CASSATSGTPSYGYTF.

This chain uses TRBV2 with TRBJ2-1; a weak D match, TRBD2 (6 bases). Trimming removed 6 bases at V and 10 bases at J, with 13 bases between. This CDR3 is 12 amino acids long. CDR1 and CDR2 from the germline V gene are SNHLY and FYNNEI. The chain's CDR3 is CASSPVRGEQFF. Here the CDR3 DNA reads TGTGCCAGCAGCCCGGTCCGGGGGGAGCAGTTCTTC. Drawing the rest from reference TRBV2 and TRBJ2-1, the complete variable domain is EPEVTQTPSHQVTQMGQEVILRCVPISNHLYFYWYRQILGQKVEFLVSFYNNEISEKSEIFDDQFSVERPDGSNFTLKIRSTKLEDSAMYFCASSPVRGEQFFGPGTRLTVL.

The rearrangement uses TRBV6-5 and TRBJ1-2; no firm D call. Germline CDR1 reads MNHEY; CDR2 reads SVGAGI. The CDR3 runs to 14 residues. Deletions cut 6 bases from V and 7 bases from J, with 18 bases between. CDR3 in DNA: TGTGCCAGCAGGCCCGGGGAGGGCAGGCGTGGCTACACCTTC. It yields the protein CASRPGEGRRGYTF.

This chain joins TRBV3-1 (or the pseudogene TRBV3-2) and TRBJ2-5; 8 bases are a match to TRBD1. Germline V gene data show CDR1 as LGHDT and CDR2 as YNNKEL (reference sequence). The CDR3 runs to 16 residues. V dropped 3 bases and J dropped 1; count of bases not matched to a gene: 7. CDR3 nucleotide sequence: TGTGCCAGCAGCCACCAGGGGGCACTCATCCAAGAGACCCAGTACTTC. Protein: CASSHQGALIQETQYF.

In its sample, this clone was seen once. The chain carries TRBV13 and TRBJ2-2; 14 bases map to TRBD2. Trimming cost V 4 bases and J 3 bases; bases outside gene matches: 1. Per germline, CDR1 PRHDT and CDR2 FYEKMQ (reference sequence). The CDR3 is made up of 16 amino acids. The CDR3 sequence: CASSSTSGRDTGELFF. The CDR3 DNA reads TGTGCCAGCAGCTCGACTAGCGGGAGGGACACCGGGGAGCTGTTTTTT. The variable domain in full, with the rest retrieved from reference TRBV13 and TRBJ2-2, is AAGVIQSPRHLIKEKRETATLKCYPIPRHDTVYWYQQGPGQDPQFLISFYEKMQSDKGSIPDRFSAQQFSDYHSELNMSSLELGDSALYFCASSSTSGRDTGELFFGEGSRLTVL.

This chain joins TRBV15 and TRBJ2-1; perhaps TRBD2 as D (5 bases). CDR1 is LNHNV, CDR2 YYDKDF, per germline (reference sequence). Trimming cost V 3 bases and J 3 bases, with 6 bases left between them. The CDR3 covers 13 residues. CDR3 amino acids: CATSSRDYNEQFF. For the CDR3, the DNA is TGTGCCACCAGCAGCCGGGACTACAATGAGCAGTTCTTC.

This clone occurred once. This rearrangement joins TRBV2 to TRBJ1-1; D unclear. The V end was cut by 2 bases, the J end by 7 bases, with 5 bases between. Germline assignment: CDR1 SNHLY and CDR2 FYNNEI. The CDR3 consists of 11 residues. The CDR3 region has the DNA TGTGCCAGCAGTGAATTCGGTGAAGCTTTCTTT. As protein: CASSEFGEAFF. The variable domain in full, with the rest retrieved from reference TRBV2 and TRBJ1-1, is EPEVTQTPSHQVTQMGQEVILRCVPISNHLYFYWYRQILGQKVEFLVSFYNNEISEKSEIFDDQFSVERPDGSNFTLKIRSTKLEDSAMYFCASSEFGEAFFGQGTRLTVV.

The rearrangement links TRBV3-1 (or the pseudogene TRBV3-2) to TRBJ2-1; D uncertain. Germline loops: CDR1 LGHDT, CDR2 YNNKEL (reference sequence). This CDR3 region has 12 residues. V lost 3 bases, J lost 9 bases, and 9 bases lay in between. The CDR3 DNA sequence: TGTGCCAGCAGCCACCTAGACGTTGAGCAGTTCTTC. Translation gives CASSHLDVEQFF.

CDR3: CASSPTGREQYF. The CDR3 DNA reads TGTGCCAGCAGTCCTACAGGGCGCGAGCAGTACTTC. The chain couples TRBV6-5 to TRBJ2-7; D possibly corresponds to TRBD1 (6 bases). V lost 5 bases and J 6 bases, leaving 11 bases between the germline ends. Per germline, CDR1 MNHEY and CDR2 SVGAGI. The CDR3 contains 12 residues.

The chain is built from TRBV14 and TRBJ2-2, with D unclear. V dropped 2 bases and J dropped 4 bases, with 11 bases sitting between them. Germline V gene lookup returns CDR1 SGHDN and CDR2 FVKESK. The CDR3 contains 15 residues. For the CDR3, the DNA is TGTGCCAGCAGCCAAAACCCCACAACCACCGGGGAGCTGTTTTTT. Its protein is CASSQNPTTTGELFF.

This clone was observed at least ten times. The CDR3 sequence is CASRTGNQPQHF. DNA of the CDR3: TGTGCCAGTAGGACGGGGAATCAGCCCCAGCATTTT. This chain joins TRBV19 and TRBJ1-5; no clear D. Trimming left V 6 bases short and J 4 bases short, with 7 bases between. CDR1 and CDR2 (germline): LNHDA, SQIVND (reference sequence). This CDR3 contains 12 residues.

The V call is TRBV2, the J call TRBJ2-4, with D perhaps TRBD1 (6 bases). V was shortened by 6 bases and J by 2 bases, with 11 bases between the two germline ends. CDR1 and CDR2 from the germline V gene are SNHLY and FYNNEI. This CDR3 has 14 amino acids. CDR3 in amino acids: CASSKQGPKNIQYF. The DNA of the CDR3 is TGTGCCAGCAGCAAACAGGGTCCCAAAAACATTCAGTACTTC.

In regard to this clone: Other DNA sequences in this specimen translate into the identical CDR3. The chain employs TRBV6-2 or TRBV6-3 and TRBJ2-1; 8 positions match TRBD2. J was trimmed by 4 bases and V by 2 bases; bases with no gene match: 7. The CDR3 is 16 residues long. Germline values: CDR1 MNHEY, CDR2 SVGEGT. In nucleotides, the CDR3 is TGTGCCAGCAGTTACAGTAGGGTAGCGGGGTACAATGAGCAGTTCTTC. Protein product: CASSYSRVAGYNEQFF.

The chain has TRBV25-1 and TRBJ2-7, with 10 bases lining up with TRBD1. This CDR3 is built from 13 residues. The germline V gene encodes CDR1 MGHDK and CDR2 SYGVNS. With 10 bases clipped from V and 4 bases from J, the junction kept 7 bases outside the gene matches. The CDR3 nucleotides are TGTGCCACCCAGACAGGGGGCGTATACGAGCAGTACTTC. As protein: CATQTGGVYEQYF.

This clone occurred a few times. The J gene is TRBJ1-2, the V gene TRBV5-6; 7 bases fit TRBD1. The CDR3 is 14 residues long. Germline V gene data show CDR1 as SGHDT and CDR2 as YYEEEE. After removal of 0 bases from V and 4 bases from J, the junction contained 3 bases not matched to a gene. CDR3 in amino acids: CASSLGTGSYGYTF. CDR3 DNA: TGTGCCAGCAGCTTGGGGACAGGCAGCTATGGCTACACCTTC. Drawing the rest from reference TRBV5-6 and TRBJ1-2, the complete variable domain is DAGVTQSPTHLIKTRGQQVTLRCSPKSGHDTVSWYQQALGQGPQFIFQYYEEEERQRGNFPDRFSGHQFPNYSSELNVNALLLGDSALYLCASSLGTGSYGYTFGSGTRLTVV.

The chain employs TRBV27 and TRBJ1-1; 7 bases are shared with TRBD1. CDR1 and CDR2 from the germline V gene are MNHEY and SMNVEV (reference sequence). CDR3 length equals 15 residues. Germline trimming cut 2 bases from V and 5 bases from J; bases unmatched to any gene: 8. The CDR3 DNA reads TGTGCCAGCAGTTTAGATCCAGGGGGGGATACTGAAGCTTTCTTT. This gives the protein CASSLDPGGDTEAFF.

This chain joins TRBV6-6 and TRBJ1-4; the D gene is possibly TRBD1 (5 bases). Trimming shortened V by 8 bases and J by 7 bases, and 14 bases separated the two germline ends. Germline V gene lookup returns CDR1 MNHNY and CDR2 SVGAGI (reference sequence). The CDR3 loop spans 13 amino acids. In nucleotides, the CDR3 is TGTGCCAGCGGGGCCCGAAAGGGTGAAAAACTGTTTTTT. This sequence encodes CASGARKGEKLFF.

This clone was found a few times. This chain links TRBV10-3 with TRBJ1-2; tentative D call: TRBD1 (6 bases). The V gene's germline CDR1 is ENHRY and CDR2 SYGVKD. The CDR3 extends over 14 amino acids. V shed 2 bases and J shed 8 bases, with 15 bases lying between them. Here the CDR3 DNA reads TGTGCCATCAGTGAGCGGCAGGGGCAGGACGGCTACACCTTC. It specifies CAISERQGQDGYTF.

The CDR3 DNA sequence: TGTGCCTGGAGTGGCGCGGGGACAGGGGGAAATCAGCCCCAGCATTTT. It is translated as CAWSGAGTGGNQPQHF. The chain joins TRBV30 to TRBJ1-5; the match to TRBD1 covers 11 bases. With V trimmed by 1 base and J by 4 bases, 6 bases remained unmatched. From germline, CDR1 is GTSNPN and CDR2 SVGIG (reference sequence). The CDR3 length is 16 residues. The variable domain in full, completed from reference TRBV30 and TRBJ1-5, reads SQTIHQWPATLVQPVGSPLSLECTVEGTSNPNLYWYRQAAGRGLQLLFYSVGIGQISSEVPQNLSASRPQDRQFILSSKKLLLSDSGFYLCAWSGAGTGGNQPQHFGDGTRLSIL.

This sequence joins TRBV19 and TRBJ2-7, with D maybe TRBD1 (5 bases). The CDR3 contains 14 residues. Germline loops: CDR1 LNHDA, CDR2 SQIVND (reference sequence). Trimming left V 5 bases short and J 2 bases short, with 13 bases between. The CDR3 DNA reads TGTGCCAGTAGTCCAGGCCAGGGCCCCTACGAGCAGTACTTC. Its protein is CASSPGQGPYEQYF.

V and J are TRBV10-3 and TRBJ1-1; maybe TRBD1 (5 bases). CDR3 length: 12 residues. V was trimmed by 6 bases and J by 1 base, leaving 6 bases between them. Germline V gene sequence: CDR1 ENHRY, CDR2 SYGVKD. CDR3 sequence (DNA): TGTGCCATCAGGCAGGGGAACACTGAAGCTTTCTTT. Its translation is CAIRQGNTEAFF.

V and J are TRBV5-1 and TRBJ2-5, with TRBD2 matching 7 bases. The trim removed 1 base at V and 5 bases at J, leaving 8 bases unmatched. CDR3 length: 15 residues. In germline, CDR1 is SGHRS, CDR2 YFSETQ. CDR3 residues: CASSLSAGVGETQYF. For the CDR3, the DNA is TGCGCCAGCAGCTTGTCCGCGGGGGTAGGGGAGACCCAGTACTTC. Supplemented by reference TRBV5-1 and TRBJ2-5, the full variable domain reads KAGVTQTPRYLIKTRGQQVTLSCSPISGHRSVSWYQQTPGQGLQFLFEYFSETQRNKGNFPGRFSGRQFSNSRSEMNVSTLELGDSALYLCASSLSAGVGETQYFGPGTRLLVL.

This chain connects TRBV9 to TRBJ2-3; 8 bases are shared with TRBD2. With 0 bases clipped from V and 2 bases from J, the junction kept 11 bases outside the gene matches. The CDR3 is 18 residues long. The germline CDR1 and CDR2 sequences are SGDLS and YYNGEE. This CDR3 is CASSVEGFAGGVTDTQYF. CDR3 DNA sequence: TGTGCCAGCAGCGTAGAGGGGTTTGCGGGAGGAGTCACAGATACGCAGTATTTT.

The chain recombines TRBV19 with TRBJ1-3; a weak D match, TRBD1 (5 bases). CDR1 LNHDA and CDR2 SQIVND come from the germline V gene (reference sequence). CDR3 length: 16 residues. The germline V and J ends were trimmed by 4 bases and 0 bases, with 13 bases remaining between them. CDR3 nucleotides: TGTGCCAGTAGTACGTCCGGGGCGGCCTCTGGAAACACCATATATTTT. This encodes CASSTSGAASGNTIYF.

CDR3 coding DNA: TGTGCCAGCACTCGCTCGGGGGGCCCCTCGAACACCGGGGAGCTGTTTTTT. This translates into CASTRSGGPSNTGELFF. The chain uses TRBV27 and TRBJ2-2, with D maybe TRBD2 (7 bases). The CDR3 is made up of 17 amino acids. Germline V lookup: CDR1 MNHEY, CDR2 SMNVEV (reference sequence). V gave up 7 bases and J gave up 0 bases, with 18 bases separating them.

This chain joins TRBV28 and TRBJ2-7; perhaps D is TRBD1 or TRBD2 (7 bases each). Germline assignment: CDR1 MDHEN and CDR2 SYDVKM. V lost 4 bases and J lost 5, with 27 bases in between. The CDR3 is 18 residues long. Here the CDR3 reads CASSSQVAGGWGGNEQYF. In nucleotides, the CDR3 is TGTGCCAGCAGTTCTCAGGTGGCAGGGGGATGGGGAGGGAACGAGCAGTACTTC. Full variable domain (missing parts from reference TRBV28 and TRBJ2-7): DVKVTQSSRYLVKRTGEKVFLECVQDMDHENMFWYRQDPGLGLRLIYFSYDVKMKEKGDIPEGYSVSREKKERFSLILESASTNQTSMYLCASSSQVAGGWGGNEQYFGPGTRLTVT.

This clone was counted between two and nine times. The rearrangement uses TRBV6-5 and TRBJ1-5; TRBD1 agrees at 9 bases. Per germline, CDR1 MNHEY and CDR2 SVGAGI. This CDR3 region has 15 residues. V was pared by 5 bases and J by 6 bases, with 8 bases of the junction left unmatched. The CDR3 loop is CASSSTTGGGQPQHF. The CDR3 DNA reads as TGTGCCAGCAGTAGCACTACAGGGGGCGGTCAGCCCCAGCATTTT.

The J gene is TRBJ1-2, the V gene TRBV30; 7 nucleotides match TRBD1. With V trimmed by 1 base and J by 2 bases, 7 bases remained unmatched. CDR3 length equals 15 residues. Per the germline V gene, CDR1 is GTSNPN and CDR2 is SVGIG (reference sequence). CDR3 DNA: TGTGCCTGGAGTGGGATCTTACAGGGGAACTATGGCTACACCTTC. Its protein is CAWSGILQGNYGYTF.

The chain is built from TRBV18 and TRBJ1-6, with a possible D match to TRBD1 (5 bases). The CDR3 is made up of 13 amino acids. Germline CDR1 is KGHSH and CDR2 is LQKENI. Trimming pared 5 bases from V and 4 bases from J, leaving 6 bases between. CDR3 loop: CASSEGYNSPLHF. In DNA, the CDR3 is TGTGCCAGCTCAGAGGGGTATAATTCACCCCTCCACTTT.

The chain joins TRBV3-1 (or the pseudogene TRBV3-2) to TRBJ1-1; no reliable D call. The V and J ends lost 4 bases and 4 bases respectively, with 10 bases between them. Looked up from germline, CDR1 is LGHDT and CDR2 is YNNKEL (reference sequence). CDR3 size: 13 residues. Written as DNA, the CDR3 is TGTGCCAGCAGCCGCCAAGGTAGCACTGAAGCTTTCTTT. Its translation is CASSRQGSTEAFF.